The present T cell receptor beta chain was sequenced within a study of vaccination effects on CD4 cells after COVID-19. A single count supports this clone. Its antigen remains unidentified. Culturing for ten to eleven days preceded CD4+ T cell isolation. Recipients of the vaccine had no prior SARS-CoV-2 infection and negative nucleocapsid antibodies. Cultures received IL-2 medium that replaced half the medium on days 3 and 7. Assay used: immunoSEQ multiplex PCR; TCRdb lists only in-frame clones, some missing. The sample includes tens of thousands of clones, around three quarters of them seen just once. Source: CD4+ T cells from PBMCs cultured without peptide, taken before COVID-19 vaccination. This clonotype was obtained from a human donor who received a COVID-19 vaccine.

DNA for the CDR3: TGTGCCAGCAGCTCTAAAAACAGGCCCCAAGGATACAACGAGCAGTACTTC. Its protein is CASSSKNRPQGYNEQYF. The V gene is TRBV9, the J gene TRBJ2-7; TRBD1 might be the D (5 bases). Per germline, CDR1 SGDLS and CDR2 YYNGEE. Trimming stripped 4 bases from V and 5 bases from J, with 25 bases between. This CDR3 is 17 amino acids long.